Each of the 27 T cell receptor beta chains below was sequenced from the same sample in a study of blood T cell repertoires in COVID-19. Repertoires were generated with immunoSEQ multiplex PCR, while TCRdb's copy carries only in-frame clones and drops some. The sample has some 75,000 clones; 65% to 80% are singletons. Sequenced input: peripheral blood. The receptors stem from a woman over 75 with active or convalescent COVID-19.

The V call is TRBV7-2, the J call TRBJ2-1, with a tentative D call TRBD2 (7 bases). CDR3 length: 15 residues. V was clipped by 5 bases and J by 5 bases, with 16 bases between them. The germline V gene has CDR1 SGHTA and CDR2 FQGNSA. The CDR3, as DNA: TGTGCCAGCAGCGTAGGGGGGGAGGGTCACAATGAGCAGTTCTTC. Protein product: CASSVGGEGHNEQFF.

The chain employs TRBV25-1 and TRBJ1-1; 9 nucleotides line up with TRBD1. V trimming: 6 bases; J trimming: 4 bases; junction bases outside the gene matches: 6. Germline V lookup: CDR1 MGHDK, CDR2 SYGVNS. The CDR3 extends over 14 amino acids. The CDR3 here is CASSHRGLSTEAFF. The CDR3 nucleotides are TGTGCCAGCAGCCACAGGGGGCTCAGCACTGAAGCTTTCTTT.

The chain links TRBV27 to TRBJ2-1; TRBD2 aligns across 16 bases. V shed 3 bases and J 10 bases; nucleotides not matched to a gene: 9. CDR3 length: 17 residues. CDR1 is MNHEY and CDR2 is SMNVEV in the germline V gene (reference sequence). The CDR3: CASSFFFGTSGGAEQFF. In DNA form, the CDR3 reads TGTGCCAGCAGTTTTTTCTTTGGGACTAGCGGGGGGGCGGAGCAGTTCTTC.

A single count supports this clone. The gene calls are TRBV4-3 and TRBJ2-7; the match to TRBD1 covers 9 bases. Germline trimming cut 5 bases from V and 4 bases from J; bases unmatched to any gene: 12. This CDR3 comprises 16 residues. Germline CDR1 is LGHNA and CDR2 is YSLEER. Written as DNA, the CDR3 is TGCGCCAGCAGCGGGACACTAGGACAGGGGTTTTACGAGCAGTACTTC. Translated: CASSGTLGQGFYEQYF.

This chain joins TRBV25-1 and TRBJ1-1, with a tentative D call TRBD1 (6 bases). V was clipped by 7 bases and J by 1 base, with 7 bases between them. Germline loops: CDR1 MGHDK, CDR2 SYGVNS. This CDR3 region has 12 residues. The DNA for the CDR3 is TGTGCCAGCATAGGGGGGAACACTGAAGCTTTCTTT. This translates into CASIGGNTEAFF.

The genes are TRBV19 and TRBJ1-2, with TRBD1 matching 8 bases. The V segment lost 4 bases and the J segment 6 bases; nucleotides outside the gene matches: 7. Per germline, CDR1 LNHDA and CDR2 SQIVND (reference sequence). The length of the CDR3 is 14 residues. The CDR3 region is CASSRDRSLDGYTF. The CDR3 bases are TGTGCCAGTAGTAGGGACAGGAGCCTCGATGGCTACACCTTC.

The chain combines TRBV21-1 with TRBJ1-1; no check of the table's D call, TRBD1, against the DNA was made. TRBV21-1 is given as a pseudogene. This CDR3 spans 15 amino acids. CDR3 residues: CASSKPQGPNTEAFF. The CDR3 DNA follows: TGTGCCAGCAGCAAACCCCAGGGTCCGAACACTGAAGCTTTCTTT.

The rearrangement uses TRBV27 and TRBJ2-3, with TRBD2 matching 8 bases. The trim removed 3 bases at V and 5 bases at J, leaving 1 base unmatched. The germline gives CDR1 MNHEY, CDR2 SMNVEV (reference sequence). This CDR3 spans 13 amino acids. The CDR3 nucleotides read TGTGCCAGCAGTTTCAGCGGGGGAGATACGCAGTATTTT. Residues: CASSFSGGDTQYF.

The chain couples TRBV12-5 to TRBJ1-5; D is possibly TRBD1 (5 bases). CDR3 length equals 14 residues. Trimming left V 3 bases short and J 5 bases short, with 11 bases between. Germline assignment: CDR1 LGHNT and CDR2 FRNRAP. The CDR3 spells CASGLSGGDQPQHF. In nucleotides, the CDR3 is TGTGCTAGTGGTTTATCGGGGGGAGATCAGCCCCAGCATTTT. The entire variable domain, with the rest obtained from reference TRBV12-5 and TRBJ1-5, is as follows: DARVTQTPRHKVTEMGQEVTMRCQPILGHNTVFWYRQTMMQGLELLAYFRNRAPLDDSGMPKDRFSAEMPDATLATLKIQPSEPRDSAVYFCASGLSGGDQPQHFGDGTRLSIL.

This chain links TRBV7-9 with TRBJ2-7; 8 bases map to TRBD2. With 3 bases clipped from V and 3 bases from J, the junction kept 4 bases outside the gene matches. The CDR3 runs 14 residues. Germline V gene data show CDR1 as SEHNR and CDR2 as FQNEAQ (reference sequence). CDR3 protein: CASSFGGGSYEQYF. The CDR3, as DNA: TGTGCCAGCAGCTTCGGCGGGGGGAGCTACGAGCAGTACTTC.

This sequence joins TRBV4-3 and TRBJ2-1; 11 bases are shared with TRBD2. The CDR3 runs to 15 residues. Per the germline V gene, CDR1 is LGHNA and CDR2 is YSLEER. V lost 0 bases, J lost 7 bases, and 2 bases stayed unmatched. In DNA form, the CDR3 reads TGCGCCAGCAGCCAAGAGTGGACTAGCGGGAATGAGCAGTTCTTC. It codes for CASSQEWTSGNEQFF.

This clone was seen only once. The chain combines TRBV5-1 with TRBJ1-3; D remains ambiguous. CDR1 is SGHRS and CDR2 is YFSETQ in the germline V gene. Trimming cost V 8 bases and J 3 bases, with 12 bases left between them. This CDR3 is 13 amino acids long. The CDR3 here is CASTVGFGNTIYF. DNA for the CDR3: TGCGCCAGTACCGTCGGGTTTGGAAACACCATATATTTT. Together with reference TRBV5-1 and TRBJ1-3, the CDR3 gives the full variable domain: KAGVTQTPRYLIKTRGQQVTLSCSPISGHRSVSWYQQTPGQGLQFLFEYFSETQRNKGNFPGRFSGRQFSNSRSEMNVSTLELGDSALYLCASTVGFGNTIYFGEGSWLTVV.

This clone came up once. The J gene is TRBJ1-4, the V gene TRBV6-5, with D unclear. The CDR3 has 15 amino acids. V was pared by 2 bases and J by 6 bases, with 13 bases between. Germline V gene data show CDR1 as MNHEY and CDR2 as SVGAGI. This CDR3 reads CASSYTHRLDEKLFF. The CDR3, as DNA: TGTGCCAGCAGTTACACTCACCGACTTGATGAAAAACTGTTTTTT.

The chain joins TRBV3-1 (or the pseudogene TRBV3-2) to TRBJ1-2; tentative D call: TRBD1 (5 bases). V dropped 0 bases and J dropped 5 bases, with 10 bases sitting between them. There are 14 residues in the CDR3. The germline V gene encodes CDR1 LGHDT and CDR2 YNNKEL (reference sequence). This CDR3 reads CASSQDQGRYGYTF. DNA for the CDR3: TGTGCCAGCAGCCAAGACCAGGGTCGGTATGGCTACACCTTC.

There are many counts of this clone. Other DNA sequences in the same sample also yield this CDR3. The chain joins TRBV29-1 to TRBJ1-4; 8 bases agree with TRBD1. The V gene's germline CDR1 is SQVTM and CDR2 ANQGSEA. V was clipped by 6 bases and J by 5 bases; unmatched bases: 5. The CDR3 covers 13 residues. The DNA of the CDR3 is TGCAGCGTGAGGAGACAGGGGAATGAAAAACTGTTTTTT. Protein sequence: CSVRRQGNEKLFF.

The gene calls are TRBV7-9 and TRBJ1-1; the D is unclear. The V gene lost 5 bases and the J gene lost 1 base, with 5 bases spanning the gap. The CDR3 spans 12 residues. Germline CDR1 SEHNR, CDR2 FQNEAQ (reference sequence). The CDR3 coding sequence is TGTGCCAGCAGCGCGGAGAACACTGAAGCTTTCTTT. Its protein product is CASSAENTEAFF.

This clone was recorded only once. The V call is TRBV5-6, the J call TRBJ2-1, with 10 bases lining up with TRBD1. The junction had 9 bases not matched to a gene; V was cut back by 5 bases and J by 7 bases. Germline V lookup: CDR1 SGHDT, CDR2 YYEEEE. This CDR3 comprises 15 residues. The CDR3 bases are TGTGCCAGCAGGCCCAACCCGGGACAGGGGAATGAGCAGTTCTTC. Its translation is CASRPNPGQGNEQFF.

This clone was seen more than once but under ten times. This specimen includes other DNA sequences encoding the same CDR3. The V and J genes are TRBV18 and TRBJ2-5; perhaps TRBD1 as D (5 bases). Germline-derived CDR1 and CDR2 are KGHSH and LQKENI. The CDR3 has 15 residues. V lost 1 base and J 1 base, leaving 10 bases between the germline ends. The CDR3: CASSPRTGIQETQYF. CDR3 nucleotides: TGTGCCAGCTCACCACGAACAGGAATCCAAGAGACCCAGTACTTC. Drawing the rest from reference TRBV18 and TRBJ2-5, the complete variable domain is NAGVMQNPRHLVRRRGQEARLRCSPMKGHSHVYWYRQLPEEGLKFMVYLQKENIIDESGMPKERFSAEFPKEGPSILRIQQVVRGDSAAYFCASSPRTGIQETQYFGPGTRLLVL.

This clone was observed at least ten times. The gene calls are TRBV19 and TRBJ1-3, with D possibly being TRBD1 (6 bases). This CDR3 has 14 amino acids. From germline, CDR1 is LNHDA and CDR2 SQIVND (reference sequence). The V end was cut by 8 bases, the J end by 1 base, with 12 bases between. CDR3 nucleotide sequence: TGTGCCAGTCAGGGGTTTGGGTCTGGAAACACCATATATTTT. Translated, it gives CASQGFGSGNTIYF.

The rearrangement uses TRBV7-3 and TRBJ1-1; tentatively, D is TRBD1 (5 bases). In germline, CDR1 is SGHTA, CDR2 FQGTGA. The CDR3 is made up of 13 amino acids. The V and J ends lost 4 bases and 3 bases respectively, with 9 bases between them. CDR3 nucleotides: TGTGCCAGCAGCTCTCAGGGCTACACTGAAGCTTTCTTT. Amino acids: CASSSQGYTEAFF.

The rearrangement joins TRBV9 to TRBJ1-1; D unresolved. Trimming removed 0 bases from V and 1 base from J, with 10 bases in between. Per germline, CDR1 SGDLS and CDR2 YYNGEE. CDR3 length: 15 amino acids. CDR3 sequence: CASSVVAVPNTEAFF. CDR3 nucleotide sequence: TGTGCCAGCAGCGTAGTAGCAGTCCCGAACACTGAAGCTTTCTTT.

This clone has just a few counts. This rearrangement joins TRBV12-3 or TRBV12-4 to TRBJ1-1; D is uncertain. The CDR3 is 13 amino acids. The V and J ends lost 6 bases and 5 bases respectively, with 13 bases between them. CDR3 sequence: CASRPQDDTEAFF. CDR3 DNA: TGTGCCAGCAGGCCGCAGGATGATACTGAAGCTTTCTTT.

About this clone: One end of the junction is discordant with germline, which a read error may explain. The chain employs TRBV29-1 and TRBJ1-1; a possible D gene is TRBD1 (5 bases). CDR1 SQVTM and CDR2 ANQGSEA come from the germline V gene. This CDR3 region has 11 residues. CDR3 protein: CRVGSGGEAFF. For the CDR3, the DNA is TGCAGAGTTGGATCGGGGGGTGAAGCTTTCTTT.

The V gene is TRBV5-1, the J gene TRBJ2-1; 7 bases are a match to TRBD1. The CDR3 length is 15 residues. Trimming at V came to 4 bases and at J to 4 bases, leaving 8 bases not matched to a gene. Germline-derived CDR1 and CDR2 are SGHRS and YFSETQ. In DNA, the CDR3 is TGCGCCAGCAGCCCGAACAGGGGACCTTACAATGAGCAGTTCTTC. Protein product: CASSPNRGPYNEQFF.

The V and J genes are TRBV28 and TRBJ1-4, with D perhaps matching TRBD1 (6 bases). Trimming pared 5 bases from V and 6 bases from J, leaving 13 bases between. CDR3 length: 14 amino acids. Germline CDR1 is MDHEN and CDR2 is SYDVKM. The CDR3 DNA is TGTGCCAGCAGTGAAGGGGGTTCTTATGAAAAACTGTTTTTT. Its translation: CASSEGGSYEKLFF.

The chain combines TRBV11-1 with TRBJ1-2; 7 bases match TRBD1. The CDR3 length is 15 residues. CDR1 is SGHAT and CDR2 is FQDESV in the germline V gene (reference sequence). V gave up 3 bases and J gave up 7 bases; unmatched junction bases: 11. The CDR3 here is CASSFTGEGYGGYTF. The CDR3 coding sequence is TGTGCCAGCAGCTTCACAGGGGAAGGATATGGTGGCTACACCTTC.

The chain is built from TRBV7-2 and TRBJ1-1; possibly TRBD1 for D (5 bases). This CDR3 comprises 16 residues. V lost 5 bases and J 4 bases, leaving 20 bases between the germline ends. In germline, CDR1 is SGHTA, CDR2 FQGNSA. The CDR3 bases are TGTGCCAGCAGCAGTGGAGCGAAGGGGTTAGGCACTGAAGCTTTCTTT. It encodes CASSSGAKGLGTEAFF.